This T cell receptor beta chain appears in the sequencing data of a study of blood T cell repertoires in COVID-19. Using immunoSEQ multiplex PCR, the repertoire was profiled, and TCRdb retains in-frame clones only, with some absent. The sample lists roughly 250,000 clones, approximately 80% occurring once. The sequence was obtained from a woman older than 75 with active or convalescent COVID-19. Sequencing input: peripheral blood.

CDR3 loop: CASSIGGTYGYTF. CDR3 sequence (DNA): TGTGCCAGTAGTATCGGGGGAACCTATGGCTACACCTTC. The genes are TRBV19 and TRBJ1-2, with D maybe TRBD1 (5 bases). Germline V gene data show CDR1 as LNHDA and CDR2 as SQIVND (reference sequence). This CDR3 has 13 residues. Trimming took 3 bases from V and 4 from J, leaving 9 bases between them.